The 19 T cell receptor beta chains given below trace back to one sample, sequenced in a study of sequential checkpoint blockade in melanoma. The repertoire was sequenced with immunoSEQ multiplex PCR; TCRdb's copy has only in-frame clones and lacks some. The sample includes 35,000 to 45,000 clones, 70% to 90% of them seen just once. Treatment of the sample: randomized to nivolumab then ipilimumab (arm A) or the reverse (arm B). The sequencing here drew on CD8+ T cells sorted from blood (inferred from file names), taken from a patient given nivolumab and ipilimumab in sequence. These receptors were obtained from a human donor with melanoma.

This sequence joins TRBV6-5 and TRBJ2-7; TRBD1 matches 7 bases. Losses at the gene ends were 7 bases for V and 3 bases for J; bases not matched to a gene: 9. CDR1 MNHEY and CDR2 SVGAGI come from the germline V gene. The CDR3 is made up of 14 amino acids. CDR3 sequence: CASTPTGPVYEQYF. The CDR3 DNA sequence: TGTGCCAGCACCCCGACAGGGCCGGTCTACGAGCAGTACTTC.

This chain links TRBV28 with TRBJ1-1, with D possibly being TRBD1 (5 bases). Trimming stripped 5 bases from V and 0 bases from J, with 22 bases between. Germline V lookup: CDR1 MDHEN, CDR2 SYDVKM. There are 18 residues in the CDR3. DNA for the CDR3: TGTGCCAGCAGTCTTTGGGGGGGAGGTCGGAACATGAACACTGAAGCTTTCTTT. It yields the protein CASSLWGGGRNMNTEAFF.

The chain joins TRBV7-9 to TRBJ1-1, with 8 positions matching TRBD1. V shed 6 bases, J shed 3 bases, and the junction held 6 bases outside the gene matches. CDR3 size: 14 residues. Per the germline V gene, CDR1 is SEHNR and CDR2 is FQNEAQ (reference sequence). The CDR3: CASRFGQGYTEAFF. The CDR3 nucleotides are TGTGCCAGCAGGTTCGGACAGGGATACACTGAAGCTTTCTTT.

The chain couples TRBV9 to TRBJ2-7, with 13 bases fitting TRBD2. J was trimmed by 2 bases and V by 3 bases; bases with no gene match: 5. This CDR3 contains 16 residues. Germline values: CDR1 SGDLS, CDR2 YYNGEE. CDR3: CASSGQTSGRPYEQYF. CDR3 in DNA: TGTGCCAGCAGCGGACAGACTAGCGGGAGGCCCTACGAGCAGTACTTC.

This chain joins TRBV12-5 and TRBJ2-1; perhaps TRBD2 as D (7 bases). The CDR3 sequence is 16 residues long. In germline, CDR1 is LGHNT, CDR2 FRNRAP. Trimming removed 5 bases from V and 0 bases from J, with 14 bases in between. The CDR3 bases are TGTGCTAGTGGTCGAGGGGGGGTTAGCTCCTACAATGAGCAGTTCTTC. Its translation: CASGRGGVSSYNEQFF.

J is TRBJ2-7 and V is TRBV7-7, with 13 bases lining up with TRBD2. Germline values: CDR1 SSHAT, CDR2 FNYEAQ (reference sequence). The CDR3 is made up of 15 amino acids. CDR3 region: CASSLGTSGTEEQYV. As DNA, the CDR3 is TGTGCTAGCAGCTTAGGGACTAGCGGGACGGAGGAGCAGTACGTC.

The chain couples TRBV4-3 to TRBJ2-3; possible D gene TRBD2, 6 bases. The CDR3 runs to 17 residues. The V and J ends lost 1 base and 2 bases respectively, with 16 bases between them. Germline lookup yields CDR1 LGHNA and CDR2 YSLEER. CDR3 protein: CASSQVPSEMNTDTQYF. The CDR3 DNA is TGCGCCAGCAGCCAAGTCCCTAGCGAGATGAACACAGATACGCAGTATTTT.

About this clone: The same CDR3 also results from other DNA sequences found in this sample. The CDR3 DNA follows: TGTGCCAGCAGCCAAGGGGGGACTAGCGGGCCAGTCCCCGAGCAGTACTTC. Amino acid sequence: CASSQGGTSGPVPEQYF. The genes are TRBV4-2 and TRBJ2-7; 12 nucleotides align to TRBD2. Trimming took 1 base from V and 6 from J; bases not matched to a gene: 10. Germline CDR1 LGHNA, CDR2 YNFKEQ. CDR3 length: 17 amino acids.

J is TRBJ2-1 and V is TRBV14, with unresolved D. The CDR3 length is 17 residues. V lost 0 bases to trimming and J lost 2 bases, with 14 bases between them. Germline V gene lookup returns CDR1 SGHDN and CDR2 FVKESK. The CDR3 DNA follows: TGTGCCAGCAGCCAAGATCTACGCAATGAACCCTACAATGAGCAGTTCTTC. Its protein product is CASSQDLRNEPYNEQFF.

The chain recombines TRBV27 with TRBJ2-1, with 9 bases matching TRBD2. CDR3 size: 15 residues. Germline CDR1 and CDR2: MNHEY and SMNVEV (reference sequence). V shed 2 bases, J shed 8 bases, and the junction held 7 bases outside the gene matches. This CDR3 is CASSLGLAGIHEQFF. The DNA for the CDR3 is TGTGCCAGCAGTTTAGGGCTAGCGGGAATTCATGAGCAGTTCTTC.

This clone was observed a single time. This CDR3 reads CASSLGLGEDTGELFF. CDR3 nucleotides: TGTGCCAGCAGCTTAGGGTTAGGGGAGGACACCGGGGAGCTGTTTTTT. This rearrangement joins TRBV7-7 to TRBJ2-2, with a possible D match to TRBD2 (6 bases). V lost 1 base, J lost 3 bases, and 12 bases lay in between. The CDR3 length is 16 residues. The germline V gene has CDR1 SSHAT and CDR2 FNYEAQ (reference sequence).

CDR3 DNA: TGTGCCAGCAGCTTCTTAGGAGGGGACAATGAGCAGTTCTTC. Translating gives CASSFLGGDNEQFF. The genes are TRBV7-6 and TRBJ2-1; TRBD2 might be the D (6 bases). The V end was cut by 3 bases, the J end by 5 bases, with 11 bases between. The CDR3 is 14 residues long. Germline CDR1 and CDR2: SGHVS and FNYEAQ. Together with reference TRBV7-6 and TRBJ2-1, the CDR3 gives the full variable domain: GAGVSQSPRYKVTKRGQDVALRCDPISGHVSLYWYRQALGQGPEFLTYFNYEAQQDKSGLPNDRFSAERPEGSISTLTIQRTEQRDSAMYRCASSFLGGDNEQFFGPGTRLTVL.

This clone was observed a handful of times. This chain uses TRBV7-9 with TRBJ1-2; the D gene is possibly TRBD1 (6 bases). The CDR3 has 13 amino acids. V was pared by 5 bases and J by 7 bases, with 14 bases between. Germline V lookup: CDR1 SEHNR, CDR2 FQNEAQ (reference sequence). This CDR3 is CASSQGGGFGYTF. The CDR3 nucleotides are TGTGCCAGCAGCCAAGGGGGAGGGTTTGGCTACACCTTC.

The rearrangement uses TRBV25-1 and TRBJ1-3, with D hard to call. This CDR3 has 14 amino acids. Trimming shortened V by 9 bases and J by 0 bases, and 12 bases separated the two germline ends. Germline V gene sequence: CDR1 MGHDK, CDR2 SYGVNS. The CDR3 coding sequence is TGTGCCAGTCATTCCGGGGACTCTGGAAACACCATATATTTT. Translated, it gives CASHSGDSGNTIYF.

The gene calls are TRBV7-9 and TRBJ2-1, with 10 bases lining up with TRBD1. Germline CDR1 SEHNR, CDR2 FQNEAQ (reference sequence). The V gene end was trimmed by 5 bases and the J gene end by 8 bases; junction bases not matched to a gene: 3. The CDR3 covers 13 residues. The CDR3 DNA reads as TGTGCCAGCAGCCGACAGGGGGCCGATGAGCAGTTCTTC. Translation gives CASSRQGADEQFF.

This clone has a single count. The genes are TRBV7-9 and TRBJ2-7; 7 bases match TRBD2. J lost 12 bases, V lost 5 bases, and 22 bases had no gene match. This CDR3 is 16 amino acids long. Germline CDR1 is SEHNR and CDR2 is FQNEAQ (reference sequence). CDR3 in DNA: TGTGCCAGCAGCCCACCCCTCGGGGGGTTCTCTGTGGGGTGGTACTTC. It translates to CASSPPLGGFSVGWYF.

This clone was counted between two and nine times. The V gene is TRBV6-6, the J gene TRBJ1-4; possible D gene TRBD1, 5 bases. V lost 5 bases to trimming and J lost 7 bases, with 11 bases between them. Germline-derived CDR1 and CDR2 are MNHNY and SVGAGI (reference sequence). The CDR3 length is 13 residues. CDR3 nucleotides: TGTGCCAGCAGTCCAGGGTTTATTGAAAAACTGTTTTTT. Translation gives CASSPGFIEKLFF.

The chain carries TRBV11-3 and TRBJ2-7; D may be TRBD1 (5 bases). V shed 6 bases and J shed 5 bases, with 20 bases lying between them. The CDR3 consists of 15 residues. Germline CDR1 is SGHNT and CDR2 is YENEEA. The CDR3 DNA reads TGTGCCAGCAGGCAGATGGATAGGGGTTCTGACGAGCAGTACGTC. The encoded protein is CASRQMDRGSDEQYV.

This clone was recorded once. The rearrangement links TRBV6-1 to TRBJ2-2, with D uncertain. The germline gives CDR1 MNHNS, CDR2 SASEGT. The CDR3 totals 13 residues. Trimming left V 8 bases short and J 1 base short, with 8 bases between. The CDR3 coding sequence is TGTGCCAGCCGACAAGAGAACACCGGGGAGCTGTTTTTT. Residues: CASRQENTGELFF.